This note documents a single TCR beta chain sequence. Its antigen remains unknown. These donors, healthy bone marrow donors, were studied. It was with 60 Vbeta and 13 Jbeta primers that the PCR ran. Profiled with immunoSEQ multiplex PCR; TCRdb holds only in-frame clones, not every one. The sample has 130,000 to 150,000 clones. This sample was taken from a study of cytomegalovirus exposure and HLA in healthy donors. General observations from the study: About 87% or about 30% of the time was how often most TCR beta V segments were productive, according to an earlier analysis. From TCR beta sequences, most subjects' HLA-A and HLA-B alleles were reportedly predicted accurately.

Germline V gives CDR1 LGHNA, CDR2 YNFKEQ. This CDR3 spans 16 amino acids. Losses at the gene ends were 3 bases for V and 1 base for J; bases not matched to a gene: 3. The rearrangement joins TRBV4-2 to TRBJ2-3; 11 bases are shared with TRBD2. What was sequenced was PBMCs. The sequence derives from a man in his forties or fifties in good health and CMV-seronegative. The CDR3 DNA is TGTGCCAGCAGCCACTTGACTAGCGGGGGCACAGATACGCAGTATTTT. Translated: CASSHLTSGGTDTQYF.